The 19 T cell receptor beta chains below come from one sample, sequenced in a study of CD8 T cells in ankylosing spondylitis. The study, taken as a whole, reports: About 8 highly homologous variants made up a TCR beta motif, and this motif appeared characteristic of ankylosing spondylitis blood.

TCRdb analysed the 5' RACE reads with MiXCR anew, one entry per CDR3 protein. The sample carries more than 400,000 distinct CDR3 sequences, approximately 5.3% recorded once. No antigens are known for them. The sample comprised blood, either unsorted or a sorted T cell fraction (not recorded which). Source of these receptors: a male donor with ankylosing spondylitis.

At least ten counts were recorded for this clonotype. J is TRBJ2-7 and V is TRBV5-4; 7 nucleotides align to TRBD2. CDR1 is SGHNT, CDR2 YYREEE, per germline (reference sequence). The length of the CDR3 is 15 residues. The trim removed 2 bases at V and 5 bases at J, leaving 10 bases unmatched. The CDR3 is CASSLSGGSSHEQYF. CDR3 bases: TGTGCCAGCAGCTTATCGGGCGGGAGTTCCCACGAGCAGTACTTC.

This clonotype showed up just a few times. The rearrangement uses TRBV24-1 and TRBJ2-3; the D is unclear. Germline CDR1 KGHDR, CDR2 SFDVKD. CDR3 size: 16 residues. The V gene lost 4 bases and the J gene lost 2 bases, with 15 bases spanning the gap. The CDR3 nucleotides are TGTGCCACCAGTGACCGTAACGGATTCCTCACAGATACGCAGTATTTT. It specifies CATSDRNGFLTDTQYF.

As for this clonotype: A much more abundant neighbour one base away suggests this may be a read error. CDR3 in DNA: TGTGCCAGCAATCAAGGTATCTACGAGCAGTACTTC. This codes for CASNQGIYEQYF. The V call is TRBV6-6, the J call TRBJ2-7; D not certain. Trimming cost V 7 bases and J 3 bases, with 10 bases left between them. CDR3 length: 12 amino acids. Per the germline V gene, CDR1 is MNHNY and CDR2 is SVGAGI (reference sequence).

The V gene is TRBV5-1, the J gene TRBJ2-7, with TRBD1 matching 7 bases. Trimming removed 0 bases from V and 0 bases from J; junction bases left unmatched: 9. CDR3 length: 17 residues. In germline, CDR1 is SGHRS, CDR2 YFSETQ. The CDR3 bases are TGCGCCAGCAGCTTGGACCGAGGGGGCCGATCCTCCTACGAGCAGTACTTC. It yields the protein CASSLDRGGRSSYEQYF.

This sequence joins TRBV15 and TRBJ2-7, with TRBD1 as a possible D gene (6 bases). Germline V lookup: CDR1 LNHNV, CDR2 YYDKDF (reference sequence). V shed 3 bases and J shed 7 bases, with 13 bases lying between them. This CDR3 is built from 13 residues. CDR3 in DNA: TGTGCCACCAGCAGGCCAACAGGGCGGGAGCAGTACTTC. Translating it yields CATSRPTGREQYF.

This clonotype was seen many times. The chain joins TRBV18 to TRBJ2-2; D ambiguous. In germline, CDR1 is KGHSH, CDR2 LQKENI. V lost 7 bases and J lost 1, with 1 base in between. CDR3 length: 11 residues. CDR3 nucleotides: TGTGCCAGCTGGAACACCGGGGAGCTGTTTTTT. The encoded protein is CASWNTGELFF.

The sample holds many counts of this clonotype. The CDR3, as DNA: TGCGCCAGCAGCTGGCCGGGTGAGCAGTTCTTC. Translation: CASSWPGEQFF. The J gene is TRBJ2-1, the V gene TRBV5-1, with D uncertain. Trimming took off 3 bases at V and 9 bases at J, with 7 bases between the two ends. Germline V gene sequence: CDR1 SGHRS, CDR2 YFSETQ. There are 11 residues in the CDR3.

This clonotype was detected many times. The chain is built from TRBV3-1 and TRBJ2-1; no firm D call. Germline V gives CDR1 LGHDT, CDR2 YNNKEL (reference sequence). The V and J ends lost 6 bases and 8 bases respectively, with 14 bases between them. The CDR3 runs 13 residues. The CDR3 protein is CASRNLAVDEQFF. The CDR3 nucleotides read TGTGCCAGCAGAAACCTTGCGGTGGATGAGCAGTTCTTC.

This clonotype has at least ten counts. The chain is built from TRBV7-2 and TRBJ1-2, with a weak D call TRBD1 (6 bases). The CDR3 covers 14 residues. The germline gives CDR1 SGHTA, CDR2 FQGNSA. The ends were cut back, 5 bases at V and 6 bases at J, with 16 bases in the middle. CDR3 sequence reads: CASSPQTGADGYTF. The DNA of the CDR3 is TGTGCCAGCAGCCCGCAGACAGGCGCGGATGGCTACACCTTC.

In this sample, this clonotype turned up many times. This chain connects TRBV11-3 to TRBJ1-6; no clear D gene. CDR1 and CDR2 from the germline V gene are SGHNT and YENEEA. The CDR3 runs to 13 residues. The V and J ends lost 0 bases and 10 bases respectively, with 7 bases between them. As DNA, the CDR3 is TGTGCCAGCAGCTTAGAGTCTTCCTCACCCCTCCACTTT. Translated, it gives CASSLESSSPLHF.

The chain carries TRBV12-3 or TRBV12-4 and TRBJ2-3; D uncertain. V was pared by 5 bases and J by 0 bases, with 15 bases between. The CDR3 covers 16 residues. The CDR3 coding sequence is TGTGCCAGCAGTCCACGCAAGGTGGTTAGCACAGATACGCAGTATTTT. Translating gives CASSPRKVVSTDTQYF.

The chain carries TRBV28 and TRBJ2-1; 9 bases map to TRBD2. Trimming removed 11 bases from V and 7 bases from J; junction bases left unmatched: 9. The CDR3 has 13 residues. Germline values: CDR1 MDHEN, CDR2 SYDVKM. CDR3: CAGGGRVFNEQFF. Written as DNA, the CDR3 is TGTGCCGGAGGCGGGAGGGTTTTTAATGAGCAGTTCTTC. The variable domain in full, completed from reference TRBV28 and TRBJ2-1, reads DVKVTQSSRYLVKRTGEKVFLECVQDMDHENMFWYRQDPGLGLRLIYFSYDVKMKEKGDIPEGYSVSREKKERFSLILESASTNQTSMYLCAGGGRVFNEQFFGPGTRLTVL.

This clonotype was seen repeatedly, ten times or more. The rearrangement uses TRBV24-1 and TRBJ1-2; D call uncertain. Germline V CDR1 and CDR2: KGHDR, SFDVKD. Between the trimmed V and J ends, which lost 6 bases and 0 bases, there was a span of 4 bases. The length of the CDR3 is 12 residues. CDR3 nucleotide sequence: TGTGCCACCAGTACGGCTAACTATGGCTACACCTTC. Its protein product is CATSTANYGYTF.

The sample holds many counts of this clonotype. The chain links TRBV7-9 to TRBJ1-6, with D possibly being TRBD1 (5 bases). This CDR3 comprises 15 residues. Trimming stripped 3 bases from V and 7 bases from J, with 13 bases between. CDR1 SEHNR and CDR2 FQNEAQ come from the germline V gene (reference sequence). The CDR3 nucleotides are TGTGCCAGCAGCTTGGAGGGCAGGGAAAATTCACCCCTCCACTTT. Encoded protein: CASSLEGRENSPLHF.

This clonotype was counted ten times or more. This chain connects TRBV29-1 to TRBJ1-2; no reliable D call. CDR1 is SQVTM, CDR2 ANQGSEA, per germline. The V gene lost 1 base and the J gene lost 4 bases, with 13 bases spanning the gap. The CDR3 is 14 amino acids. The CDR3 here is CSVEATYGFYGYTF. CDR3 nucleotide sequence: TGCAGCGTTGAAGCGACTTACGGCTTCTATGGCTACACCTTC.

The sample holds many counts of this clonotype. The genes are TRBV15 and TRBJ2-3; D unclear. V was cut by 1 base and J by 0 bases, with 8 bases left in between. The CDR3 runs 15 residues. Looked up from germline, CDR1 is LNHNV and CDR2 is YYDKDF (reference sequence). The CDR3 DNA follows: TGTGCCACCAGCAGAGTGGGCGCTAGCACAGATACGCAGTATTTT. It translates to CATSRVGASTDTQYF. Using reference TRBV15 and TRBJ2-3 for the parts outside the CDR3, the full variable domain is DAMVIQNPRYQVTQFGKPVTLSCSQTLNHNVMYWYQQKSSQAPKLLFHYYDKDFNNEADTPDNFQSRRPNTSFCFLDIRSPGLGDTAMYLCATSRVGASTDTQYFGPGTRLTVL.

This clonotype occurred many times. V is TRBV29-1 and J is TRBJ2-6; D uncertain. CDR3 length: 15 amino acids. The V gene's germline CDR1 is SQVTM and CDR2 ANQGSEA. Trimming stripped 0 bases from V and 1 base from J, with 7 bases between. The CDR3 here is CSVEDRGSGANVLTF. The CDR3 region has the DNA TGCAGCGTTGAAGATCGCGGTTCTGGGGCCAACGTCCTGACTTTC.

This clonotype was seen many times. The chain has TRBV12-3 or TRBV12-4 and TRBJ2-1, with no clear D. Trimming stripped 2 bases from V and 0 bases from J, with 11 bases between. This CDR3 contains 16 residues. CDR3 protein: CASSLTAGGSYNEQFF. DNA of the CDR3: TGTGCCAGCAGTTTAACGGCCGGCGGCTCCTACAATGAGCAGTTCTTC.

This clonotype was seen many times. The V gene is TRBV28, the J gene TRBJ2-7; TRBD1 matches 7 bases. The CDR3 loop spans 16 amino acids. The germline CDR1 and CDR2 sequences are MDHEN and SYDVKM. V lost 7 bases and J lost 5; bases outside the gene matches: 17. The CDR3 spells CASTQLGGPPTHEQYF. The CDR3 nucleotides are TGTGCCAGCACCCAATTAGGGGGCCCTCCTACGCACGAGCAGTACTTC.